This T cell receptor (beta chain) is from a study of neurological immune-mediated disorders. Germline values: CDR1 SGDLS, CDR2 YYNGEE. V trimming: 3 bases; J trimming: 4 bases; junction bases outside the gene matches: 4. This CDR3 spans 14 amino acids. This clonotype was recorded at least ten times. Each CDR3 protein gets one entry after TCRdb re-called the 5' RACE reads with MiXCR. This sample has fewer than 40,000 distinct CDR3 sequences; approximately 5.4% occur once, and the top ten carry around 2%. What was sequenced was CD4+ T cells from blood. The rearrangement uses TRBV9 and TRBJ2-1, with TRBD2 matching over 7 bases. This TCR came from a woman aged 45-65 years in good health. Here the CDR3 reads CASSEAGRYNEQFF. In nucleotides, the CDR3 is TGTGCCAGCAGCGAAGCGGGAAGGTACAATGAGCAGTTCTTC. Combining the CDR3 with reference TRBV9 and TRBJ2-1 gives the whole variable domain DSGVTQTPKHLITATGQRVTLRCSPRSGDLSVYWYQQSLDQGLQFLIQYYNGEERAKGNILERFSAQQFPDLHSELNLSSLELGDSALYFCASSEAGRYNEQFFGPGTRLTVL.